Listed here are 30 T cell receptor beta chains from one sample, sequenced in a study of blood T cell repertoires in COVID-19. Assay: immunoSEQ multiplex PCR; the TCRdb copy retains only in-frame clones and omits some. This sample has around 84,000 clones, with about 80% found just once. Material: peripheral blood. The receptors were gathered from a woman in her 40s with active or convalescent COVID-19.

The chain recombines TRBV3-1 (or the pseudogene TRBV3-2) with TRBJ2-5, with a weak D call TRBD2 (6 bases). CDR1 is LGHDT and CDR2 is YNNKEL in the germline V gene (reference sequence). The germline V and J ends were trimmed by 1 base and 5 bases, with 14 bases remaining between them. The CDR3 sequence is 15 residues long. CDR3 sequence (DNA): TGTGCCAGCAGCCAAGCAGGAGGGGCATATGAGACCCAGTACTTC. Its protein product is CASSQAGGAYETQYF.

This chain joins TRBV2 and TRBJ2-6; possibly TRBD2 for D (5 bases). The V end lost 9 bases, the J end lost 2 bases, and 11 bases lay between the germline ends. CDR1 is SNHLY and CDR2 is FYNNEI in the germline V gene. There are 14 residues in the CDR3. The CDR3 reads CARNRGTGANVLTF. The CDR3 coding sequence is TGTGCCAGAAATCGGGGTACTGGGGCCAACGTCCTGACTTTC.

This clone appeared once. The chain carries TRBV20-1 and TRBJ2-5; the D is unclear. The germline V gene has CDR1 DFQATT and CDR2 SNEGSKA (reference sequence). Trimming took 3 bases from V and 0 from J, leaving 5 bases between them. The CDR3 is 12 residues long. The CDR3 region is CSASGHQETQYF. The CDR3 bases are TGCAGTGCTAGTGGGCACCAAGAGACCCAGTACTTC.

This clone was recorded a few times. This chain uses TRBV11-1 with TRBJ2-5; D gene unclear. The germline V gene has CDR1 SGHAT and CDR2 FQDESV (reference sequence). This CDR3 comprises 12 residues. The germline V and J ends were trimmed by 5 bases and 0 bases, with 4 bases remaining between them. CDR3 region: CASSPDQETQYF. The CDR3 nucleotides read TGTGCCAGCAGCCCGGACCAAGAGACCCAGTACTTC. Using reference TRBV11-1 and TRBJ2-5 for the parts outside the CDR3, the full variable domain is EAEVAQSPRYKITEKSQAVAFWCDPISGHATLYWYRQILGQGPELLVQFQDESVVDDSQLPKDRFSAERLKGVDSTLKIQPAELGDSAMYLCASSPDQETQYFGPGTRLLVL.

The CDR3 sequence: CASSLYRDTEAFF. The CDR3 region has the DNA TGTGCCAGCAGCTTATACAGGGACACTGAAGCTTTCTTT. V usage is TRBV11-3 and J usage is TRBJ1-1, with D possibly being TRBD1 (6 bases). Germline loops: CDR1 SGHNT, CDR2 YENEEA. The CDR3 is 13 residues long. V was shortened by 2 bases and J by 3 bases, with 7 bases between the two germline ends.

The chain recombines TRBV7-9 with TRBJ1-6; the D is unclear. Germline loops: CDR1 SEHNR, CDR2 FQNEAQ (reference sequence). CDR3 length: 15 residues. Trimming left V 5 bases short and J 7 bases short, with 15 bases between. The CDR3 reads CASSPRSNRNSPLHF. The CDR3 nucleotides read TGTGCCAGCAGCCCCCGGAGCAACCGGAATTCACCCCTCCACTTT.

This clone was counted between two and nine times. CDR3 amino acids: CATSRDRGPQHF. Here the CDR3 DNA reads TGTGCCACCAGCAGAGATCGGGGGCCCCAGCATTTT. This rearrangement joins TRBV15 to TRBJ1-5; no definite D call. This CDR3 region has 12 residues. V was clipped by 0 bases and J by 9 bases, with 6 bases between them. Germline CDR1 reads LNHNV; CDR2 reads YYDKDF (reference sequence).

The genes are TRBV2 and TRBJ1-5; D gene ambiguous. V lost 9 bases and J 2 bases, leaving 8 bases between the germline ends. The CDR3 totals 12 residues. CDR1 and CDR2 (germline): SNHLY, FYNNEI. The CDR3 is CASSVGNQPQHF. DNA of the CDR3: TGTGCCAGTTCGGTTGGCAATCAGCCCCAGCATTTT.

This clone was seen repeatedly, ten times or more. This sequence joins TRBV10-3 and TRBJ1-5; D perhaps matches TRBD1 (6 bases). Germline V lookup: CDR1 ENHRY, CDR2 SYGVKD. This CDR3 has 13 amino acids. Deletions cut 5 bases from V and 4 bases from J, with 9 bases between. The CDR3 here is CAISRDINQPQHF. For the CDR3, the DNA is TGTGCCATCAGTCGGGACATAAATCAGCCCCAGCATTTT.

This clone was found a few times. This chain connects TRBV7-6 to TRBJ1-2; D is perhaps TRBD1 (6 bases). The CDR3 is 14 residues long. V was trimmed by 3 bases and J by 5 bases, leaving 13 bases between them. Germline CDR1 and CDR2: SGHVS and FNYEAQ. CDR3 region: CASSLAVQGYGYTF. DNA for the CDR3: TGTGCCAGCAGCTTGGCCGTACAGGGATATGGCTACACCTTC.

The V and J genes are TRBV19 and TRBJ1-4, with TRBD1 as a possible D gene (5 bases). The CDR3 runs to 14 residues. Germline loops: CDR1 LNHDA, CDR2 SQIVND (reference sequence). Trimming shortened V by 4 bases and J by 3 bases, and 9 bases separated the two germline ends. The CDR3 is CASSTRQPNEKLFF. The DNA for the CDR3 is TGTGCCAGTAGTACCAGACAGCCTAATGAAAAACTGTTTTTT.

The V gene is TRBV19, the J gene TRBJ1-5; 8 positions agree with TRBD1. Germline values: CDR1 LNHDA, CDR2 SQIVND (reference sequence). There are 14 residues in the CDR3. The trim removed 7 bases at V and 6 bases at J, leaving 8 bases unmatched. The CDR3 nucleotides read TGTGCCAGTATGGGACGGACAGGGCTTCAGCCCCAGCATTTT. Residues: CASMGRTGLQPQHF.

This clone was found a few times. V gene TRBV6-5 combines with J gene TRBJ1-3; TRBD1 is a possible D gene (5 bases). The CDR3 is made up of 12 amino acids. Looked up from germline, CDR1 is MNHEY and CDR2 is SVGAGI. Trimming removed 4 bases from V and 11 bases from J, with 12 bases in between. As DNA, the CDR3 is TGTGCCAGCAGTTCTGGCCGGGGGGCCATATATTTT. It is translated as CASSSGRGAIYF.

The chain is built from TRBV12-3 or TRBV12-4 and TRBJ2-2; D ambiguous. This CDR3 region has 11 residues. Trimming took 3 bases from V and 10 from J, leaving 6 bases between them. DNA for the CDR3: TGTGCCAGCAGTTTTGCTAAGGAGCTGTTTTTT. Translated, it gives CASSFAKELFF.

This clone was detected only a few times. The chain uses TRBV15 and TRBJ2-1, with a tentative D call TRBD2 (7 bases). Germline V gene sequence: CDR1 LNHNV, CDR2 YYDKDF (reference sequence). Trimming removed 1 base at V and 8 bases at J, with 15 bases between. The CDR3 extends over 15 amino acids. CDR3 sequence reads: CATSRVYQGRDEQFF. Here the CDR3 DNA reads TGTGCCACCAGCAGAGTTTACCAGGGGAGGGATGAGCAGTTCTTC.

This chain links TRBV19 with TRBJ2-5, with 12 bases matching TRBD1. Germline V gene data show CDR1 as LNHDA and CDR2 as SQIVND (reference sequence). This CDR3 has 15 residues. With V trimmed by 3 bases and J by 5 bases, 4 bases remained unmatched. Here the CDR3 DNA reads TGTGCCAGTAGTATGGGGACAGGGGGCCGGGAGACCCAGTACTTC. Translation gives CASSMGTGGRETQYF.

The chain employs TRBV19 and TRBJ2-5; tentatively, D is TRBD1 (5 bases). Trimming left V 6 bases short and J 1 base short, with 12 bases between. Germline CDR1 reads LNHDA; CDR2 reads SQIVND (reference sequence). This CDR3 is built from 14 residues. CDR3 residues: CASSLPGLQETQYF. The CDR3, as DNA: TGTGCCAGTAGCCTACCAGGGCTCCAAGAGACCCAGTACTTC.

This chain connects TRBV6-5 to TRBJ2-3; D unresolved. Germline V gene sequence: CDR1 MNHEY, CDR2 SVGAGI. CDR3 length equals 15 residues. V was shortened by 6 bases and J by 1 base, with 14 bases between the two germline ends. The DNA for the CDR3 is TGTGCCAGCAGCCTCCTAGGCCCGGGCACAGATACGCAGTATTTT. This sequence encodes CASSLLGPGTDTQYF.

CDR3 coding DNA: TGTGCCAGCAGCAGCGGGACAGGGTTGTTTGAGACCCAGTACTTC. It translates to CASSSGTGLFETQYF. The chain uses TRBV11-1 and TRBJ2-5; TRBD1 matches 9 bases. The CDR3 spans 15 residues. Losses at the gene ends were 5 bases for V and 5 bases for J; bases not matched to a gene: 9. The V gene's germline CDR1 is SGHAT and CDR2 FQDESV (reference sequence).

The rearrangement links TRBV4-1 to TRBJ2-3; TRBD1 agrees at 7 bases. Trimming removed 4 bases from V and 2 bases from J; junction bases left unmatched: 6. CDR1 and CDR2 from the germline V gene are MGHRA and YSYEKL. The CDR3 is 15 amino acids. The DNA for the CDR3 is TGCGCCAGCAGCCCCCAGGACAGGTTCACAGATACGCAGTATTTT. It translates to CASSPQDRFTDTQYF.

The chain has TRBV7-9 and TRBJ2-2, with unresolved D. The V end was cut by 4 bases, the J end by 7 bases, with 10 bases between. The length of the CDR3 is 13 residues. Germline CDR1 SEHNR, CDR2 FQNEAQ (reference sequence). The chain's CDR3 is CASSSLIVGELFF. CDR3 DNA sequence: TGTGCCAGCAGCTCCTTAATAGTCGGGGAGCTGTTTTTT. Full variable domain (remainder filled in from reference TRBV7-9 and TRBJ2-2): DTGVSQNPRHKITKRGQNVTFRCDPISEHNRLYWYRQTLGQGPEFLTYFQNEAQLEKSRLLSDRFSAERPKGSFSTLEIQRTEQGDSAMYLCASSSLIVGELFFGEGSRLTVL.

The chain uses TRBV7-2 and TRBJ1-5; TRBD1 aligns across 11 bases. V gave up 0 bases and J gave up 1 base; unmatched junction bases: 5. Per the germline V gene, CDR1 is SGHTA and CDR2 is FQGNSA. This CDR3 contains 18 residues. The CDR3 region is CASSLARGQGVSNQPQHF. DNA of the CDR3: TGTGCCAGCAGCTTAGCGCGGGGACAGGGGGTCAGCAATCAGCCCCAGCATTTT.

The CDR3 sequence: CASSFSGPNQPQHF. CDR3 nucleotide sequence: TGTGCCAGCAGCTTTTCAGGGCCCAATCAGCCCCAGCATTTT. The V and J genes are TRBV5-6 and TRBJ1-5; a weak D match, TRBD1 (5 bases). The CDR3 has 14 amino acids. Deletions cut 2 bases from V and 3 bases from J, with 9 bases between. The V gene's germline CDR1 is SGHDT and CDR2 YYEEEE.

The chain links TRBV3-1 (or the pseudogene TRBV3-2) to TRBJ1-2; D is unresolved. The ends were cut back, 0 bases at V and 4 bases at J, with 15 bases in the middle. The CDR3 consists of 16 residues. Germline values: CDR1 LGHDT, CDR2 YNNKEL (reference sequence). Here the CDR3 DNA reads TGTGCCAGCAGCCAAGATTTGGCCACGGGATCCTATGGCTACACCTTC. Protein sequence: CASSQDLATGSYGYTF.

The chain uses TRBV28 and TRBJ2-5; D call uncertain. Per germline, CDR1 MDHEN and CDR2 SYDVKM. This CDR3 region has 13 residues. V lost 6 bases and J 5 bases, leaving 13 bases between the germline ends. This chain's CDR3 is CASSSAGVETQYF. DNA of the CDR3: TGTGCCAGCAGCTCCGCCGGAGTTGAGACCCAGTACTTC.

The J gene is TRBJ1-4, the V gene TRBV28; D remains ambiguous. The V gene's germline CDR1 is MDHEN and CDR2 SYDVKM. This CDR3 region has 13 residues. Between the trimmed V and J ends, which lost 0 bases and 13 bases, there was a span of 12 bases. The CDR3 region is CASSLWGPEGLFF. The CDR3, as DNA: TGTGCCAGCAGTTTATGGGGCCCCGAGGGACTGTTTTTT.

This clone was seen only a few times. The chain couples TRBV7-9 to TRBJ2-7; a weak D match, TRBD1 (5 bases). V gave up 1 base and J gave up 4 bases, with 8 bases separating them. This CDR3 is built from 13 residues. Germline V lookup: CDR1 SEHNR, CDR2 FQNEAQ (reference sequence). The CDR3 here is CASSLDRQYEQYF. CDR3 nucleotides: TGTGCCAGCAGCTTAGACAGGCAGTACGAGCAGTACTTC.

This clone was recorded a few times. The CDR3 loop reads CAWKQGMNTEAFF. CDR3 coding DNA: TGTGCCTGGAAGCAGGGAATGAACACTGAAGCTTTCTTT. The chain joins TRBV30 to TRBJ1-1; D possibly corresponds to TRBD1 (5 bases). The CDR3 is 13 residues long. Trimming left V 4 bases short and J 0 bases short, with 9 bases between. CDR1 is GTSNPN, CDR2 SVGIG, per germline (reference sequence).

J is TRBJ1-1 and V is TRBV7-8; possibly TRBD1 for D (5 bases). Germline CDR1 reads SGHVS; CDR2 reads FQNEAQ. Trimming shortened V by 6 bases and J by 4 bases, and 15 bases separated the two germline ends. This CDR3 comprises 14 residues. CDR3 residues: CASSYNRGGTEAFF. The CDR3 DNA reads TGTGCCAGCAGTTATAACCGGGGGGGCACTGAAGCTTTCTTT.

The chain is built from TRBV28 and TRBJ2-4; D possibly corresponds to TRBD2 (6 bases). The CDR3 has 15 amino acids. CDR1 is MDHEN, CDR2 SYDVKM, per germline. The V end lost 6 bases, the J end lost 7 bases, and 19 bases lay between the germline ends. CDR3 in amino acids: CASSLGTSAGNIQYF. The DNA of the CDR3 is TGTGCCAGCAGCCTAGGGACTTCGGCTGGTAACATTCAGTACTTC. Together with reference TRBV28 and TRBJ2-4, the CDR3 gives the full variable domain: DVKVTQSSRYLVKRTGEKVFLECVQDMDHENMFWYRQDPGLGLRLIYFSYDVKMKEKGDIPEGYSVSREKKERFSLILESASTNQTSMYLCASSLGTSAGNIQYFGAGTRLSVL.